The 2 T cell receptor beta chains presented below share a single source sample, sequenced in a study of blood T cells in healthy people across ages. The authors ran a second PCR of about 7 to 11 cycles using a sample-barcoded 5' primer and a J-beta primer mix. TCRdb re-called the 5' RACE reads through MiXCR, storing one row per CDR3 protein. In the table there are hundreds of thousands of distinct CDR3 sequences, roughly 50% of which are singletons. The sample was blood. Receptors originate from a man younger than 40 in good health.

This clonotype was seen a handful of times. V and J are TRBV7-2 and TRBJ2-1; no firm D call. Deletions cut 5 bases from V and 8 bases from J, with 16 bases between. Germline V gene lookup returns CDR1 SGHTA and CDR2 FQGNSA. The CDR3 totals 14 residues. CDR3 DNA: TGTGCCAGCAGCCTAGGAGAGTGGAGCGATGAGCAGTTCTTC. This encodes CASSLGEWSDEQFF.

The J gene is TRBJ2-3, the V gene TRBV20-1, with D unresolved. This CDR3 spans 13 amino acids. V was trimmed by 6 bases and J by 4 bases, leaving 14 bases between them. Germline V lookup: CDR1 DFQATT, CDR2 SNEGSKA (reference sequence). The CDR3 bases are TGCAGTGCCCTACCTAAATTCCCAGATACGCAGTATTTT. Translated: CSALPKFPDTQYF.